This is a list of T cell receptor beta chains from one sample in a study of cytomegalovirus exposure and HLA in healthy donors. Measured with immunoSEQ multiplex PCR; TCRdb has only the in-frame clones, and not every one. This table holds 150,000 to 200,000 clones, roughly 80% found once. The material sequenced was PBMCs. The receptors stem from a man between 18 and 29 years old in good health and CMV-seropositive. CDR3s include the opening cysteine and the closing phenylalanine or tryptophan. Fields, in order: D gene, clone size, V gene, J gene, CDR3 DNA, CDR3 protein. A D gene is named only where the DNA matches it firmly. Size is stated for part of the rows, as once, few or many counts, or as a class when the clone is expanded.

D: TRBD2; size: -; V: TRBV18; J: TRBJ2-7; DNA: TGTGCCAGCTCACCGCCGGGACTAGGGGGCTACGAGCAGTACTTC; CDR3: CASSPPGLGGYEQYF
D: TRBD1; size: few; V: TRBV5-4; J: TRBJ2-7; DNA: TGTGCCAGCAGCTTGGACAGGGGCGTTTTCTACGAGCAGTACTTC; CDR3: CASSLDRGVFYEQYF
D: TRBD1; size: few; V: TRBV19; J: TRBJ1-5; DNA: TGTGCCAGTAAGGACAGGGGCAATCAGCCCCAGCATTTT; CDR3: CASKDRGNQPQHF
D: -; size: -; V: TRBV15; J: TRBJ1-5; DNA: TGTGCCACCAGCAGAAACAGGGATCAGCCCCAGCATTTT; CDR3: CATSRNRDQPQHF
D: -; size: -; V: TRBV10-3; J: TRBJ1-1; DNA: TGTGCCATCTCTAGACAGGAGAACACTGAAGCTTTCTTT; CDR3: CAISRQENTEAFF
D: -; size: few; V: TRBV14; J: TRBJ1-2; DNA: TGTGCCAGCAGCCGCGCGGGGGGAAATGGCGGCTACACCTTC; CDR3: CASSRAGGNGGYTF
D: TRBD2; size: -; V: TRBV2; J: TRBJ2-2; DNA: TGTGCCAGCAGTAGCGGGAGTATTTGGACCGGGGAGCTGTTTTTT; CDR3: CASSSGSIWTGELFF
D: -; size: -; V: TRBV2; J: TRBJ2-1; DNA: TGTGCCAGTTCAACAGGATACGACAATGAGCAGTTCTTC; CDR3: CASSTGYDNEQFF
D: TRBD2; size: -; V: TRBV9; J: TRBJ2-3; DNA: TGTGCCAGCAGCGTAGGCGGGAGCCTCACAGATACGCAGTATTTT; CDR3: CASSVGGSLTDTQYF
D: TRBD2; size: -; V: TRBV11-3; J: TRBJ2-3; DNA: TGTGCCAGCAGCCCCGGACTAGCGGAGAGCGCAGATACGCAGTATTTT; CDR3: CASSPGLAESADTQYF
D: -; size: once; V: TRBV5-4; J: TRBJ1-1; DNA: TGTGCCAGCAGCCGGGGGGAGGCGAGGACTGAAGCTTTCTTT; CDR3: CASSRGEARTEAFF
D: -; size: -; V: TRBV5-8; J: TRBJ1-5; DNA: TGTGCCAGCAGCGAAGGGAGGCCCCAGCATTTT; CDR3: CASSEGRPQHF
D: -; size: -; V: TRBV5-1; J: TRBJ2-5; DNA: TGCGCCAGCAGCCCCGGAGGAGTCCAAGAGACCCAGTACTTC; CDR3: CASSPGGVQETQYF
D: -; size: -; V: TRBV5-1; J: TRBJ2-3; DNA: TGCGCCAGCAGCTCCAGGGCCACAGATACGCAGTATTTT; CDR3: CASSSRATDTQYF
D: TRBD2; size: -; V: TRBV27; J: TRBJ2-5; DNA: TGTGCCAGCAGCCCGCTTAGGCTAGCGGGGGAGGAGACCCAGTACTTC; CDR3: CASSPLRLAGEETQYF
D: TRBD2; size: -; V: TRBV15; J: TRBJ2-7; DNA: TGTGCCACCAGCAGAGATCGGGGGGACTACGAGCAGTACTTC; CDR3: CATSRDRGDYEQYF
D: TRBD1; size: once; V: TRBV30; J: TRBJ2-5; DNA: TGTGCCTGGAGTGCGGACAGGAGCCAAGAGACCCAGTACTTC; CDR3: CAWSADRSQETQYF
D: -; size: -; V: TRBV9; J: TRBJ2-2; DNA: TGTGCCAGCAGCGTAGGGGGAGGGGGCACCGGGGAGCTGTTTTTT; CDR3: CASSVGGGGTGELFF
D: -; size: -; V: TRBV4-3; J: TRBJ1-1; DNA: TGCGCCAGCAGCCCCCAATCGGGGGACCCTGAAGCTTTCTTT; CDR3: CASSPQSGDPEAFF
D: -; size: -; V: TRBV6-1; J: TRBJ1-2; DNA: TGTGCCAGCAGTGAACCCGATGGCTACACCTTC; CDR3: CASSEPDGYTF
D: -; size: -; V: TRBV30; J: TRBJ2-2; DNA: TGTGCCTGGAGAAGGGGTCGGAACACCGGGGAGCTGTTTTTT; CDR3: CAWRRGRNTGELFF
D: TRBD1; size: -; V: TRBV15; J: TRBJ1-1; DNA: TGTGCCACCAGACCCGGGACAGTGAACACTGAAGCTTTCTTT; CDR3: CATRPGTVNTEAFF
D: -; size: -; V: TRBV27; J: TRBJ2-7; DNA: TGTGCCAGCAGCCAAGTAGGGGGCGAGCAGTACTTC; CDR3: CASSQVGGEQYF
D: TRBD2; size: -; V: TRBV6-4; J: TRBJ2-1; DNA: TGTGCCAGCAGCCGACTAGCGGGAGAAGGGAATGAGCAGTTCTTC; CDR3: CASSRLAGEGNEQFF
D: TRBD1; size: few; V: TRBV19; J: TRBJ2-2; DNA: TGTGCCAGTAGTATGGGGACAGACTTCACCGGGGAGCTGTTTTTT; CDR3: CASSMGTDFTGELFF
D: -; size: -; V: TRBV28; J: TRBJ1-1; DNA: TGTGCCAGCAGTTTGAAATTATCGGGCACTGAAGCTTTCTTT; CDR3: CASSLKLSGTEAFF
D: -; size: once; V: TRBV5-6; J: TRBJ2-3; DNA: TGTGCCAGCAGTCTTAGGGAGGACGCCACAGATACGCAGTATTTT; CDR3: CASSLREDATDTQYF
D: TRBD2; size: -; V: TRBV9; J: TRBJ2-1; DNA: TGTGCCAGCAGCCCGGGACTAGCGGGAGGTCCCCCCCGCCCGACTAAGGATGAGCAGTTCTTC; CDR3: CASSPGLAGGPPRPTKDEQFF